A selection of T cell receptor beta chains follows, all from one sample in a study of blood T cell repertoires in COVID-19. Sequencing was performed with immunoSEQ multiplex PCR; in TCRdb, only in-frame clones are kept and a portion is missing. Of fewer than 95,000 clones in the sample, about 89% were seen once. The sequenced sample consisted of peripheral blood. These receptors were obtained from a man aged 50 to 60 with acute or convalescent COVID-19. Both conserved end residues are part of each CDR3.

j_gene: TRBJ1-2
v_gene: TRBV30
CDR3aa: CAWSLEVYGYTF

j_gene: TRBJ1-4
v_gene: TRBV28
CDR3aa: CASSIQEKLFF

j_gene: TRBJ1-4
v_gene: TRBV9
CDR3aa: CASSPRQGLNEKLFF

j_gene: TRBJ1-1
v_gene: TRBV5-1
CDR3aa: CASTQAGGNTEAFF

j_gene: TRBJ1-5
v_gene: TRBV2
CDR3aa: CASGQGPDQPQHF

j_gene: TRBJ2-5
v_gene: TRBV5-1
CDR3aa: CASSLKGETQYF

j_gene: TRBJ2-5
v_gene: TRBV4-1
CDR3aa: CASSPTASGGYVETQYF

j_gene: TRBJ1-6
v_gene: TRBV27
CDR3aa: CASSLSGVLPLHF

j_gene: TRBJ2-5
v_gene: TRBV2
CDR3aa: CASQRGGPETQYF

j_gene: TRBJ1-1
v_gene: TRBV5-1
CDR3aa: CASSLGTGETEAFF

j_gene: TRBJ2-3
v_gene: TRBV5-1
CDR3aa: CASSPRPSAGDTQYF

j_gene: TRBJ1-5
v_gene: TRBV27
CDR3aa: CASSPWTGGADQPQHF

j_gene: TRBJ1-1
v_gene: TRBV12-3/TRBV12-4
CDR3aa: CASSGAYTEAFF

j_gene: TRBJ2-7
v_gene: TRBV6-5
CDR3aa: CASSNQRRGTYEQYF

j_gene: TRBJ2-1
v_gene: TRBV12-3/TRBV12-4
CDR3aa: CASSQYNEQFF

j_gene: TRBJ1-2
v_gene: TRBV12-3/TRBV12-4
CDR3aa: CASSLSGLYGYTF

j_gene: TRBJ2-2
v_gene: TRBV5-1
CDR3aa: CASSLFAGDMNTGELFF

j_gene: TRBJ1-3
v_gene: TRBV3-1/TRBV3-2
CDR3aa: CASSRHPTGAGNTIYF

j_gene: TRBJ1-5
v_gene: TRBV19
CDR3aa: CASRSLEGGYSNQPQHF

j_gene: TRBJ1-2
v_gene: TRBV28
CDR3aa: CASSPAERETPYGYTF

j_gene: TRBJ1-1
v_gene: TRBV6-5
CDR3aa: CATRTGVIWTEAFF

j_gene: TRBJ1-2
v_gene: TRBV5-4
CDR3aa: CASSLGTAYGYTF

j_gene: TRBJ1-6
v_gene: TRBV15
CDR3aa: CATSRVPDRESTLHF

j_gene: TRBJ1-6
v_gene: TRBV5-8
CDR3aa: CASSFTGGAGRAYNSPLHF

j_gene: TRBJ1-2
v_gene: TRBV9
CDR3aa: CASTTDPTGSYGYTF

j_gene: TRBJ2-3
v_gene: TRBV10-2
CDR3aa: CASSEPGLLSTQYF

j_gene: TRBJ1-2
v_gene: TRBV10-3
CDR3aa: CASEGAETYGYTF

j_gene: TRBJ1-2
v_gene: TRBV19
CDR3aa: CASSSTGRTDTNGYTF

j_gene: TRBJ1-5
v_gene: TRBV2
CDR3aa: CASSGTGEKQPQHF

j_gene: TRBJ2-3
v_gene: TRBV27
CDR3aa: CASSLLAGVDTQYF